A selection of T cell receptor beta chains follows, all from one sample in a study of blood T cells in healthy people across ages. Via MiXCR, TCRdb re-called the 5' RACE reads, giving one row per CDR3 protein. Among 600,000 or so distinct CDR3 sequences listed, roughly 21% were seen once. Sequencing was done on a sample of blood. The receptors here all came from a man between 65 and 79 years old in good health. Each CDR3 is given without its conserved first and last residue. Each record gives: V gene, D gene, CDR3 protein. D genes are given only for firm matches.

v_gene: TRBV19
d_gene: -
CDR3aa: ASSIQENTEAF

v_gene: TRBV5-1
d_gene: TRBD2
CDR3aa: ASRTIAGGPETQY

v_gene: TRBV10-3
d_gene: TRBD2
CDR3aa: AISGVTSGLSGQF

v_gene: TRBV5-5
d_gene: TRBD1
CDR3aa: ASSFLLPGQGTEQY

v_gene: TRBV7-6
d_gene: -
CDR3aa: ASSLAREYEQY

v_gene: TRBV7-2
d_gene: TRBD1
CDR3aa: ATGQGLYNEQF

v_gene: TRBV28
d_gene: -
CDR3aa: ASKSRAGVEKLF

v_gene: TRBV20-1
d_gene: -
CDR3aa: SAWDTVGGQTQY

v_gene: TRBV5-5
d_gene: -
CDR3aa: ASSVVTSKNEQY

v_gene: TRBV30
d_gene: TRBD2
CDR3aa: AWANSGGSSYNEQF